The 25 T cell receptor beta chains listed next were all sequenced from one sample in a study of cytomegalovirus exposure and HLA in healthy donors. 60 Vbeta and 13 Jbeta primers were used in PCR. Libraries were prepared by immunoSEQ multiplex PCR; TCRdb keeps only in-frame clonotypes and omits some of them. The sample lists more than 150,000 clones, 70% to 85% occurring once. The sequenced material came from PBMCs. The receptors originated from a male donor in good health and CMV-seronegative.

This clone occurred a few times. This sequence joins TRBV7-2 and TRBJ1-5; TRBD1 might be the D (6 bases). Between the trimmed V and J ends, which lost 5 bases and 6 bases, there was a span of 14 bases. CDR1 is SGHTA, CDR2 FQGNSA, per germline. This CDR3 spans 14 amino acids. In DNA, the CDR3 is TGTGCCAGCAGCCCCAGGGGTGGTGCTCAGCCCCAGCATTTT. Translation gives CASSPRGGAQPQHF.

The table lists this clone with a few counts. The chain couples TRBV19 to TRBJ2-5; 9 bases agree with TRBD1. The J call may be in error: the DNA end matches TRBJ2-7 better. The V gene's germline CDR1 is LNHDA and CDR2 SQIVND (reference sequence). CDR3 length equals 15 residues. DNA of the CDR3: TGTGCCAGTAGTATTTATGACAGGGGGACCGACGAGCAGTACTTC. Amino acid sequence: CASSIYDRGTDEQYF.

The rearrangement links TRBV18 to TRBJ2-3, with 11 bases aligning to TRBD2. The CDR3 consists of 16 residues. With V trimmed by 6 bases and J by 4 bases, 9 bases remained unmatched. Germline V gives CDR1 KGHSH, CDR2 LQKENI. CDR3 nucleotides: TGTGCCAGCTCCCCCACTAGCGGGGGCGGGGCAGATACGCAGTATTTT. Translation gives CASSPTSGGGADTQYF.

This rearrangement joins TRBV30 to TRBJ2-2; TRBD2 aligns across 8 bases. The germline V gene has CDR1 GTSNPN and CDR2 SVGIG (reference sequence). The CDR3 contains 14 residues. With 7 bases clipped from V and 5 bases from J, the junction kept 9 bases outside the gene matches. Here the CDR3 reads CALPTSGLTGELFF. The CDR3 DNA follows: TGTGCCTTACCTACTAGCGGACTGACCGGGGAGCTGTTTTTT.

The V and J genes are TRBV14 and TRBJ1-4; 10 bases align to TRBD1. The germline CDR1 and CDR2 sequences are SGHDN and FVKESK. The CDR3 sequence is 16 residues long. The junction had 3 bases not matched to a gene; V was cut back by 3 bases and J by 2 bases. The CDR3 nucleotides read TGTGCCAGCAGCCAGACAGGGGGCTTGACTAATGAAAAACTGTTTTTT. Residues: CASSQTGGLTNEKLFF.

The count of this clone is one. The chain is built from TRBV7-9 and TRBJ1-2; TRBD1 agrees at 9 bases. The V and J ends lost 5 bases and 1 base, in that order; junction bases with no gene match: 2. The germline V gene has CDR1 SEHNR and CDR2 FQNEAQ (reference sequence). The CDR3 is 14 amino acids. The CDR3 here is CASSRTGDNYGYTF. As DNA, the CDR3 is TGTGCCAGCAGCCGGACAGGGGATAACTATGGCTACACCTTC.

This clone has a handful of counts. The chain is built from TRBV7-8 and TRBJ2-3, with D perhaps matching TRBD1 (6 bases). V lost 6 bases and J lost 0, with 13 bases in between. There are 15 residues in the CDR3. Per germline, CDR1 SGHVS and CDR2 FQNEAQ. CDR3 nucleotide sequence: TGTGCCAGCAGACCCCCAGGGGCCAGCACAGATACGCAGTATTTT. It is translated as CASRPPGASTDTQYF. Complete variable domain (other parts from reference TRBV7-8 and TRBJ2-3): GAGVSQSPRYKVAKRGQDVALRCDPISGHVSLFWYQQALGQGPEFLTYFQNEAQLDKSGLPSDRFFAERPEGSVSTLKIQRTQQEDSAVYLCASRPPGASTDTQYFGPGTRLTVL.

The rearrangement joins TRBV15 to TRBJ2-7, with a possible D match to TRBD1 (5 bases). From germline, CDR1 is LNHNV and CDR2 YYDKDF (reference sequence). V shed 0 bases and J shed 4 bases, with 13 bases lying between them. The CDR3 covers 15 residues. The CDR3 loop is CATSREVTTVYEQYF. The CDR3 DNA is TGTGCCACCAGCAGAGAGGTCACGACAGTTTACGAGCAGTACTTC.

The V call is TRBV4-2, the J call TRBJ2-5, with a tentative D call TRBD2 (5 bases). The J call may not be correct, given that the DNA end is closer to TRBJ2-7. Germline CDR1 is LGHNA and CDR2 is YNFKEQ. The CDR3 consists of 16 residues. The CDR3 loop is CASSQEGWQSGYEQYF. As DNA, the CDR3 is TGTGCCAGCAGCCAAGAAGGATGGCAATCGGGGTACGAGCAGTACTTC.

This chain connects TRBV5-1 to TRBJ2-2; TRBD1 matches 9 bases. Trimming at V came to 4 bases and at J to 4 bases, leaving 5 bases not matched to a gene. Germline V gene data show CDR1 as SGHRS and CDR2 as YFSETQ. CDR3 length: 15 residues. CDR3 in amino acids: CASSGGTGSTGELFF. CDR3 bases: TGCGCCAGCAGCGGTGGGACAGGGAGCACCGGGGAGCTGTTTTTT. Using reference TRBV5-1 and TRBJ2-2 for the parts outside the CDR3, the full variable domain is KAGVTQTPRYLIKTRGQQVTLSCSPISGHRSVSWYQQTPGQGLQFLFEYFSETQRNKGNFPGRFSGRQFSNSRSEMNVSTLELGDSALYLCASSGGTGSTGELFFGEGSRLTVL.

This chain uses TRBV11-2 with TRBJ2-1; D might be TRBD2 (6 bases). The CDR3 consists of 16 residues. V lost 1 base to trimming and J lost 5 bases, with 15 bases between them. Germline values: CDR1 SGHAT, CDR2 FQNNGV. CDR3 coding DNA: TGTGCCAGCAGCTTAGCTTACTTAGCGGATAACAATGAGCAGTTCTTC. Its protein is CASSLAYLADNNEQFF.

The CDR3 DNA is TGTGCCAGCAGCTTAACCCGGGACTCCGGGCTTAATACGCAGTATTTT. Translated: CASSLTRDSGLNTQYF. V usage is TRBV5-6 and J usage is TRBJ2-3; D is perhaps TRBD2 (6 bases). V dropped 2 bases and J dropped 7 bases, with 20 bases sitting between them. CDR3 length equals 16 residues. Germline values: CDR1 SGHDT, CDR2 YYEEEE. The variable domain in full, with the rest retrieved from reference TRBV5-6 and TRBJ2-3, is DAGVTQSPTHLIKTRGQQVTLRCSPKSGHDTVSWYQQALGQGPQFIFQYYEEEERQRGNFPDRFSGHQFPNYSSELNVNALLLGDSALYLCASSLTRDSGLNTQYFGPGTRLTVL.

CDR3: CASSLGSQGAEQFF. CDR3 sequence (DNA): TGTGCCAGCAGCTTGGGGTCACAGGGGGCTGAGCAGTTCTTC. The J gene is TRBJ2-1, the V gene TRBV5-4, with 9 positions matching TRBD1. Germline V gene data show CDR1 as SGHNT and CDR2 as YYREEE (reference sequence). V lost 0 bases to trimming and J lost 9 bases; unmatched junction nucleotides: 4. The CDR3 is 14 residues long.

This clone was detected only once. In DNA, the CDR3 is TGTGCCAGCAGCCAAGAGGCCAGCACAGATACGCAGTATTTT. It yields the protein CASSQEASTDTQYF. The rearrangement uses TRBV4-2 and TRBJ2-3; D not certain. In germline, CDR1 is LGHNA, CDR2 YNFKEQ. This CDR3 has 14 residues. The V gene lost 0 bases and the J gene lost 0 bases, with 4 bases spanning the gap.

Worth noting for this clone: A read error may account for a junction end that differs from germline. The rearrangement uses TRBV7-9 and TRBJ1-1; TRBD1 might be the D (5 bases). CDR1 and CDR2 (germline): SEHNR, FQNEAQ (reference sequence). The CDR3 spans 12 residues. CDR3 DNA: TGTTCCAGCAGAGGACAGAACACTGAAGCTTTCTTT. Its translation is CSSRGQNTEAFF.

The chain is built from TRBV9 and TRBJ2-1, with unresolved D. V lost 0 bases, J lost 5 bases, and 3 bases lay in between. The CDR3 has 12 amino acids. Per the germline V gene, CDR1 is SGDLS and CDR2 is YYNGEE. DNA of the CDR3: TGTGCCAGCAGCGTAGCCGACAATGAGCAGTTCTTC. Encoded protein: CASSVADNEQFF. The variable domain in full, with the rest retrieved from reference TRBV9 and TRBJ2-1, is DSGVTQTPKHLITATGQRVTLRCSPRSGDLSVYWYQQSLDQGLQFLIQYYNGEERAKGNILERFSAQQFPDLHSELNLSSLELGDSALYFCASSVADNEQFFGPGTRLTVL.

J is TRBJ1-6 and V is TRBV19; 9 bases map to TRBD1. The V gene end was trimmed by 5 bases and the J gene end by 10 bases; junction bases not matched to a gene: 9. CDR1 is LNHDA and CDR2 is SQIVND in the germline V gene (reference sequence). There are 15 residues in the CDR3. The CDR3: CASSLRQGGGSPLHF. CDR3 DNA sequence: TGTGCCAGTAGTCTCAGACAGGGGGGAGGATCACCCCTCCACTTT.

This clone was seen a few times. This chain connects TRBV13 to TRBJ1-2, with 7 nucleotides matching TRBD1. The CDR3 has 13 residues. The V segment lost 7 bases and the J segment 7 bases; nucleotides outside the gene matches: 9. CDR1 and CDR2 from the germline V gene are PRHDT and FYEKMQ (reference sequence). CDR3 protein: CASTTGSVRGYTF. The CDR3 DNA is TGTGCCAGCACGACAGGGAGTGTGCGTGGCTACACCTTC.

The rearrangement joins TRBV6-4 to TRBJ1-1; no clear D gene. Per the germline V gene, CDR1 is MRHNA and CDR2 is SNTAGT. V gave up 4 bases and J gave up 4 bases, with 10 bases separating them. CDR3 length equals 13 residues. The DNA of the CDR3 is TGTGCCAGCAGTGGACGGAGTACCACTGAAGCTTTCTTT. Translated: CASSGRSTTEAFF.

The chain has TRBV29-1 and TRBJ1-1, with D possibly being TRBD1 (6 bases). The CDR3 runs 14 residues. The V end was cut by 8 bases, the J end by 0 bases, with 16 bases between. Germline lookup yields CDR1 SQVTM and CDR2 ANQGSEA. CDR3 region: CSTRQDLMNTEAFF. In DNA form, the CDR3 reads TGCAGCACCCGACAGGATCTTATGAACACTGAAGCTTTCTTT.

The chain joins TRBV5-6 to TRBJ2-3; 10 positions match TRBD2. With V trimmed by 0 bases and J by 4 bases, 5 bases remained unmatched. The V gene's germline CDR1 is SGHDT and CDR2 YYEEEE. CDR3 length: 16 amino acids. The DNA for the CDR3 is TGTGCCAGCAGCTTGGTGCTAGCGGGAGTGGCAGATACGCAGTATTTT. Amino acids: CASSLVLAGVADTQYF.

Note on this clone: This specimen includes other DNA sequences encoding the same CDR3. The genes are TRBV27 and TRBJ2-7; D gene unclear. Germline CDR1 reads MNHEY; CDR2 reads SMNVEV (reference sequence). This CDR3 has 11 residues. V was cut by 4 bases and J by 3 bases, with 4 bases left in between. The CDR3 nucleotides read TGTGCCAGCAGTTCTTACTACGAGCAGTACTTC. This encodes CASSSYYEQYF.

V usage is TRBV11-2 and J usage is TRBJ1-1; no definite D call. Germline V gene data show CDR1 as SGHAT and CDR2 as FQNNGV. The CDR3 sequence is 12 residues long. Trimming cost V 0 bases and J 11 bases, with 10 bases left between them. As DNA, the CDR3 is TGTGCCAGCAGCTTAGATAGGCGGTATGCTTTCTTT. It is translated as CASSLDRRYAFF.

The chain uses TRBV5-1 and TRBJ2-7; 7 nucleotides match TRBD1. This CDR3 contains 15 residues. CDR1 SGHRS and CDR2 YFSETQ come from the germline V gene. Germline trimming cut 6 bases from V and 1 base from J; bases unmatched to any gene: 10. Here the CDR3 DNA reads TGCGCCAGCAACCAGGGGGACGGACTTTCCTACGAGCAGTACTTC. This codes for CASNQGDGLSYEQYF.

V is TRBV9 and J is TRBJ2-3; 7 positions agree with TRBD2. From germline, CDR1 is SGDLS and CDR2 YYNGEE. This CDR3 comprises 15 residues. V trimming: 0 bases; J trimming: 2 bases; junction bases outside the gene matches: 3. CDR3 bases: TGTGCCAGCAGCGTAGCGGGAGGCCTCACAGATACGCAGTATTTT. Encoded protein: CASSVAGGLTDTQYF.